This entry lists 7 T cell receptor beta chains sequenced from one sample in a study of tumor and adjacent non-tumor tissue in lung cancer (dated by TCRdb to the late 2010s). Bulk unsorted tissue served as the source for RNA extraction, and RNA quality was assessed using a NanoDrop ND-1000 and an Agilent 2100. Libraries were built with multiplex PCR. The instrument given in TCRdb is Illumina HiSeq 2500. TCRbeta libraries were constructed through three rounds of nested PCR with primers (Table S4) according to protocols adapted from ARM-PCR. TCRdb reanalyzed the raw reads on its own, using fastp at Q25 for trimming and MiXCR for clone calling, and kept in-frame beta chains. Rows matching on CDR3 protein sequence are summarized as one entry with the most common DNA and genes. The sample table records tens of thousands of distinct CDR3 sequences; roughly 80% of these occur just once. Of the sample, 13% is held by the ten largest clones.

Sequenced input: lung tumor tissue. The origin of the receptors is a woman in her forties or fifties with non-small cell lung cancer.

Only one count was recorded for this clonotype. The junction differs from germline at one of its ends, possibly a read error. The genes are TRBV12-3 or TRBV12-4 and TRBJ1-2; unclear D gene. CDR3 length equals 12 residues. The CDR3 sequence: CASSSYSYGYTF. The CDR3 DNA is TGTGCCAGCAGTTCTTACAGTTATGGTTACACCTTC.

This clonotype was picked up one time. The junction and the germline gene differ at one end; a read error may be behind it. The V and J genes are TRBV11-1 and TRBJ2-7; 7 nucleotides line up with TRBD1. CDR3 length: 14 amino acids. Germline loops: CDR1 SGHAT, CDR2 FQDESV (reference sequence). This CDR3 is CVSSHWDSSYEQHF. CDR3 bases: TGTGTCAGCAGCCACTGGGACAGCTCCTACGAACAGCACTTC. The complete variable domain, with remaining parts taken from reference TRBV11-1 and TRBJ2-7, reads EAEVAQSPRYKITEKSQAVAFWCDPISGHATLYWYRQILGQGPELLVQFQDESVVDDSQLPKDRFSAERLKGVDSTLKIQPAELGDSAMYLCVSSHWDSSYEQHFGPGTRLTVT.

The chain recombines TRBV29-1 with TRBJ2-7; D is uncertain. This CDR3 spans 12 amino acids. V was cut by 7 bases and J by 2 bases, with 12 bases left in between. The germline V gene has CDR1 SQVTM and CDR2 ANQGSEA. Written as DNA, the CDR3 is TGCAGCGCTGGAGACGCGCCCTACGAGCAGTACTTC. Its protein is CSAGDAPYEQYF.

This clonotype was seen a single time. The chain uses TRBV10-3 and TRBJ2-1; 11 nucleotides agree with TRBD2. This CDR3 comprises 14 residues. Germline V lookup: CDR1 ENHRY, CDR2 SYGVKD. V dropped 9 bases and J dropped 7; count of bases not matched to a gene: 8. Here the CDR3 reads CAMLTSGTANEQFF. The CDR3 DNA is TGTGCCATGCTGACTAGCGGGACAGCAAATGAGCAGTTCTTC.

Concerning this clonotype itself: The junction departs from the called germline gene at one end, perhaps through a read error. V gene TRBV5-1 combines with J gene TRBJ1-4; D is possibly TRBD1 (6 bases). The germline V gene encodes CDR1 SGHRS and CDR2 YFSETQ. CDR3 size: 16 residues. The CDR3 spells CASSMSGTTSNEKLFF. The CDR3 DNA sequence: TGCGCCAGCAGCATGAGCGGGACAACATCTAATGAAAAACTTTTTTTT.

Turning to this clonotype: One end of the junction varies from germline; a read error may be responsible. The CDR3 sequence is CASSCEGGGYGVLFF. Written as DNA, the CDR3 is TGTGCCAGCAGTTGCGAGGGCGGGGGCTACGGGGTGCTGTTTTTT. This chain joins TRBV6-2 or TRBV6-3 and TRBJ2-2, with D tentatively TRBD2 (7 bases). The CDR3 has 15 residues. Germline V gene data show CDR1 as MNHEY and CDR2 as SVGEGT.

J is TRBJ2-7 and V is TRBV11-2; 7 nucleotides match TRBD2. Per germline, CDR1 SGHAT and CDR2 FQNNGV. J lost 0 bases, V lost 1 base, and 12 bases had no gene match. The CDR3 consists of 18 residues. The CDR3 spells CASSLAPLARSNSYEQYF. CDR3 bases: TGTGCCAGCAGCTTAGCCCCACTAGCGCGAAGTAACTCCTACGAGCAGTACTTC.